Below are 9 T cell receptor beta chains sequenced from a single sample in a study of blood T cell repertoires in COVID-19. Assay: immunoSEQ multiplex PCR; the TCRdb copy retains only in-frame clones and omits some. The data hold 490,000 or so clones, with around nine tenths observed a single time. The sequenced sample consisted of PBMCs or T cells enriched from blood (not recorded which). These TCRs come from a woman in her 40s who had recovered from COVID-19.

The CDR3 here is CASSASRLIHEQFF. The CDR3 DNA follows: TGTGCCAGCAGTGCCTCGAGGCTAATCCATGAGCAGTTCTTC. The V and J genes are TRBV6-4 and TRBJ2-1; D unresolved. V was pared by 4 bases and J by 8 bases, with 15 bases between. Germline V gene data show CDR1 as MRHNA and CDR2 as SNTAGT. The CDR3 length is 14 residues.

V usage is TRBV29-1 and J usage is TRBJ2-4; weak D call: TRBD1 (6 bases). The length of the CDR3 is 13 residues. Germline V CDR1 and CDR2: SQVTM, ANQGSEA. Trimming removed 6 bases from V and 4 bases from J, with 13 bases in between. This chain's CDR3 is CSVATGWKNIQYF. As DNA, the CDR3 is TGCAGCGTAGCAACAGGGTGGAAAAACATTCAGTACTTC. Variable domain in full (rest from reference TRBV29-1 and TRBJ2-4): SAVISQKPSRDICQRGTSLTIQCQVDSQVTMMFWYRQQPGQSLTLIATANQGSEATYESGFVIDKFPISRPNLTFSTLTVSNMSPEDSSIYLCSVATGWKNIQYFGAGTRLSVL.

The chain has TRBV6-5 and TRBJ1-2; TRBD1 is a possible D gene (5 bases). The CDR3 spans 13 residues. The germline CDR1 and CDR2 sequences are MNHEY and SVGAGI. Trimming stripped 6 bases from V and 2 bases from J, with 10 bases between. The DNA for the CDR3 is TGTGCCAGCAGGGGGGGGTTGAACTATGGCTACACCTTC. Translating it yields CASRGGLNYGYTF.

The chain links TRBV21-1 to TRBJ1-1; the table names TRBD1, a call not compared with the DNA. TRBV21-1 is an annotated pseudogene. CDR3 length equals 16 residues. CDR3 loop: CASSKARQGENTEAFF. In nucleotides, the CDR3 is TGTGCCAGCAGCAAAGCTAGACAGGGTGAGAACACTGAAGCTTTCTTT.

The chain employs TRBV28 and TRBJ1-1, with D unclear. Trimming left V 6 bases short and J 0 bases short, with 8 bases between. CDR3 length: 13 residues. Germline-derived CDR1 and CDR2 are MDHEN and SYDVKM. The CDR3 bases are TGTGCCAGCAGGCGGGGAGTGAACACTGAAGCTTTCTTT. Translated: CASRRGVNTEAFF.

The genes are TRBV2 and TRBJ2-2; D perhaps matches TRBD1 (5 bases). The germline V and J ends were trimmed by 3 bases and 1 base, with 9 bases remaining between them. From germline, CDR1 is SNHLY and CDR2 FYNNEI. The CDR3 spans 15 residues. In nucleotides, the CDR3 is TGTGCCAGCAGTGAGCCCAGGGAGAACACCGGGGAGCTGTTTTTT. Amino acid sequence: CASSEPRENTGELFF.

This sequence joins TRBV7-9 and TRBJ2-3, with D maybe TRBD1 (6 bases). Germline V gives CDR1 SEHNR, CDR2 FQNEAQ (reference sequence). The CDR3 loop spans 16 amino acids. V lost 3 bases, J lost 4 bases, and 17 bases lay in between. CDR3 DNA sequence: TGTGCCAGCAGCTTCGACCCCAGGGGTTATTCAGATACGCAGTATTTT. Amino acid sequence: CASSFDPRGYSDTQYF. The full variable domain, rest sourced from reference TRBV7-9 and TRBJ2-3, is DTGVSQNPRHKITKRGQNVTFRCDPISEHNRLYWYRQTLGQGPEFLTYFQNEAQLEKSRLLSDRFSAERPKGSFSTLEIQRTEQGDSAMYLCASSFDPRGYSDTQYFGPGTRLTVL.

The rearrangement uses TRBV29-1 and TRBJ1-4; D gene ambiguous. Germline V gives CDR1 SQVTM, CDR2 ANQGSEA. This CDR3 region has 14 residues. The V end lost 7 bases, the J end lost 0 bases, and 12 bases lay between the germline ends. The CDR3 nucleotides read TGCAGCGCTAGTTCGGGAGCAACTAATGAAAAACTGTTTTTT. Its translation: CSASSGATNEKLFF.

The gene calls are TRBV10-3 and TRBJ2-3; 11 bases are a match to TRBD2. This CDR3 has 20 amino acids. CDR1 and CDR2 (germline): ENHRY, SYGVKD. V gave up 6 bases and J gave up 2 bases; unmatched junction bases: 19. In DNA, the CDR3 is TGTGCCATCAGCCTAACAGGACTAGCGGGTCCTGAATTAATCACAGATACGCAGTATTTT. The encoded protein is CAISLTGLAGPELITDTQYF.